This TCR beta chain was documented in a study of blood T cells in healthy people across ages. A second about 7 to 12 cycle PCR used barcoded and J-beta primers. TCRdb called the 5' RACE reads again in MiXCR, with one record for every CDR3 protein. In the table there are roughly 2 million distinct CDR3 sequences, about 50% of which are singletons. Trimming stripped 5 bases from V and 4 bases from J, with 9 bases between. Germline assignment: CDR1 LGHNA and CDR2 YSLEER. This CDR3 region has 13 residues. The V and J genes are TRBV4-3 and TRBJ2-1, with unresolved D. The TCR comes from a woman aged 40 to 49 in good health. Sequencing was performed on blood. CDR3 residues: CASSTARYNEQFF. Written as DNA, the CDR3 is TGCGCCAGCAGCACTGCGCGGTACAATGAGCAGTTCTTC.